Each of the 5 T cell receptor beta chains below was sequenced from the same sample in a study of CD8 T cells in Susac syndrome (dated by TCRdb to between 2018 and 2021). The receptor library was made with the immunoSEQ multiplex PCR assay. RNA was extracted using the RNeasy kit, and roughly 0.5 to 1 microgram was reverse transcribed with random hexamers. TCRdb trimmed the raw reads at Q25, called clones with MiXCR and kept productive beta chains. Every CDR3 protein is listed once, alongside the most common genes and DNA of its rows. The sample data list some 150,000 distinct CDR3 sequences, and about 95% of these were observed just once. The leading ten clones occupy 0.15% of the sample. Sequenced input: CD8+ T cells from PBMCs. The receptors stem from a human donor with multiple sclerosis.

This chain joins TRBV3-1 and TRBJ2-1; perhaps TRBD2 as D (6 bases). Germline V gene lookup returns CDR1 LGHDT and CDR2 YNNKEL (reference sequence). The CDR3 sequence is 15 residues long. V dropped 3 bases and J dropped 4 bases, with 13 bases sitting between them. CDR3 protein: CASSHAEGIYNEQFF. The CDR3, as DNA: TGTGCCAGCAGCCATGCGGAGGGGATTTACAATGAGCAGTTCTTC.

The V call is TRBV2, the J call TRBJ2-7; the match to TRBD1 covers 9 bases. The CDR3 extends over 15 amino acids. Germline lookup yields CDR1 SNHLY and CDR2 FYNNEI. Trimming at V came to 2 bases and at J to 1 base, leaving 3 bases not matched to a gene. CDR3 nucleotide sequence: TGTGCCAGCAGTGAACCGGGACAGGGATCCTACGAGCAGTACTTC. Protein sequence: CASSEPGQGSYEQYF.

The V call is TRBV1, the J call TRBJ1-1; the table's D gene call, TRBD1, was not cross checked with the DNA. TRBV1 represents a pseudogene. The CDR3 covers 14 residues. The CDR3 nucleotides are TGCACCAGTACATTGGGGGGGCTCTACACTGAAGCTTTCTTT. It translates to CTSTLGGLYTEAFF.

The chain joins TRBV18 to TRBJ1-2; D uncertain. Germline V gene sequence: CDR1 KGHSH, CDR2 LQKENI. The germline V and J ends were trimmed by 1 base and 6 bases, with 12 bases remaining between them. The CDR3 extends over 14 amino acids. CDR3 protein: CASSPQGLRDGYTF. The CDR3 DNA reads as TGTGCCAGCTCACCACAAGGGCTCCGGGATGGCTACACCTTC.

The chain links TRBV29-1 to TRBJ1-2, with D unclear. CDR1 is SQVTM and CDR2 is ANQGSEA in the germline V gene. The CDR3 contains 13 residues. The ends were cut back, 6 bases at V and 3 bases at J, with 14 bases in the middle. The CDR3 loop reads CSVHETGDYGYTF. The CDR3 DNA sequence: TGCAGCGTCCACGAGACGGGAGACTATGGCTACACCTTC.